This T cell receptor (beta chain) was sequenced during a study of Ad26.COV2.S vaccination and SARS-CoV-2 variants. Study-level results: Vaccine and placebo recipients had similar non-spike TCR breadth. Those who received the vaccine showed greater spike-specific TCR breadth than those given placebo.

Treatment noted: approximately 18 received Ad26.COV2.S at low or high dose, single or two shots; about five received placebo; per-sample allocation not given. Samples analyzed were those drawn on day 63 after the first vaccine or placebo injection. Whoever gave the sample was an adult aged 18-55 years in Boston. About this clone itself: Antigen: not known.

The ends were cut back, 0 bases at V and 4 bases at J, with 6 bases in the middle. Per germline, CDR1 SGHAT and CDR2 FQNNGV. This CDR3 is built from 13 residues. TCRdb's copy holds only in-frame clones and misses some; the assay was immunoSEQ multiplex PCR. The sample shows more than 300,000 clones, approximately 86% of them seen only once. Here the sequenced sample was peripheral blood, taken in a trial of Ad26.COV2.S vaccine versus placebo. The gene calls are TRBV11-2 and TRBJ1-2; no clear D. The sequence came from a person between 18 and 65 years old who received the Ad26.COV2.S COVID-19 vaccine or a placebo. CDR3 amino acids: CASSLEGFYGYTF. The CDR3, as DNA: TGTGCCAGCAGCTTAGAGGGGTTCTATGGCTACACCTTC.